These 17 T cell receptor beta chains were sequenced from one sample in a study of regulatory T cells in long-lasting Graves disease. As to time point: newly diagnosed GD, antithyroid drugs for less than 3 months. Preparation of the TCR library used RNA extracted from PBMCs. Sequencing libraries for TCR beta were prepared with iRepertoire HTBI primers and Arm-PCR of CDR3 regions. TCRdb used MiXCR to reprocess the multiplex PCR reads, holding one entry per CDR3 protein. This table holds 540,000 or so distinct CDR3 sequences, about 14% found once. The sample was also linked to a second study, of T cells in Graves' hyperthyroidism and ophthalmopathy.

Here the sequenced sample was peripheral blood mononuclear cells (PBMCs), taken at new diagnosis, from a patient treated with antithyroid drugs. These receptors came from a man aged 30-40 years with Graves disease.

This clonotype was picked up many times. The CDR3 loop reads CASSTTVSYEQYF. Here the CDR3 DNA reads TGTGCCAGCAGTACCACCGTGAGCTACGAGCAGTACTTC. The rearrangement links TRBV27 to TRBJ2-7, with D hard to call. Germline V gene data show CDR1 as MNHEY and CDR2 as SMNVEV (reference sequence). V was shortened by 5 bases and J by 3 bases, with 11 bases between the two germline ends. The CDR3 is made up of 13 amino acids.

The chain carries TRBV4-1 and TRBJ2-3, with D perhaps matching TRBD1 or TRBD2 (5 bases each). The V gene lost 6 bases and the J gene lost 1 base, with 14 bases spanning the gap. The germline gives CDR1 MGHRA, CDR2 YSYEKL. This CDR3 region has 15 residues. The CDR3 is CASRREGFRTDTQYF. The CDR3 coding sequence is TGCGCCAGCAGACGAGAGGGGTTTCGCACAGATACGCAGTATTTT.

There are many counts of this clonotype. The chain is built from TRBV7-2 and TRBJ1-2; weak D call: TRBD1 (6 bases). From germline, CDR1 is SGHTA and CDR2 FQGNSA. This CDR3 contains 14 residues. The V gene lost 2 bases and the J gene lost 8 bases, with 15 bases spanning the gap. In nucleotides, the CDR3 is TGTGCCAGCAGCTTATCCCAGGGGTGGGACGGCTACACCTTC. It specifies CASSLSQGWDGYTF.

Details on this clonotype: A clone one base away is much larger, so this may be a read error. This CDR3 is CASSSGIGLHEQYF. The CDR3 DNA reads TGTGCCAGCAGTTCCGGGATAGGGTTACACGAGCAGTACTTC. The rearrangement uses TRBV12-3 or TRBV12-4 and TRBJ2-7; tentatively, D is TRBD2 (5 bases). This CDR3 region has 14 residues. V lost 4 bases, J lost 5 bases, and 15 bases lay in between.

In its sample, this clonotype was seen many times. The chain uses TRBV11-2 and TRBJ2-7, with a tentative D call TRBD2 (6 bases). Germline CDR1 is SGHAT and CDR2 is FQNNGV. Trimming cost V 3 bases and J 3 bases, with 27 bases left between them. This CDR3 spans 19 amino acids. CDR3 loop: CASSFRGTRRREDNYEQYF. The CDR3 DNA sequence: TGTGCCAGCAGCTTTAGAGGCACCCGACGGCGGGAAGACAACTACGAGCAGTACTTC.

This clonotype showed up just a few times. J is TRBJ2-1 and V is TRBV9; the D call may be TRBD1 or TRBD2 (6 bases each). This CDR3 spans 17 amino acids. From germline, CDR1 is SGDLS and CDR2 YYNGEE. V lost 0 bases and J 6 bases, leaving 19 bases between the germline ends. The CDR3 reads CASSVGVGGTLVNEQFF. The CDR3 DNA sequence: TGTGCCAGCAGCGTAGGGGTAGGGGGGACTCTGGTCAATGAGCAGTTCTTC. Based on the CDR3 plus reference TRBV9 and TRBJ2-1, the full variable domain is DSGVTQTPKHLITATGQRVTLRCSPRSGDLSVYWYQQSLDQGLQFLIQYYNGEERAKGNILERFSAQQFPDLHSELNLSSLELGDSALYFCASSVGVGGTLVNEQFFGPGTRLTVL.

Notes on this clonotype: A much larger clone differs by one base, so this may be a read error. The chain is built from TRBV10-3 and TRBJ2-1; tentatively, D is TRBD1 or TRBD2 (5 bases each). This CDR3 comprises 14 residues. Germline V gene lookup returns CDR1 ENHRY and CDR2 SYGVKD. The CDR3 protein is CAISELVGSTEQLF. The CDR3 nucleotides are TGTGCCATCAGTGAACTAGTGGGCTCGACAGAGCAGCTCTTC.

There are a few counts of this clonotype. The chain links TRBV10-1 to TRBJ2-1, with D uncertain. Germline V gene lookup returns CDR1 WNHNN and CDR2 SYGVQD (reference sequence). The CDR3 length is 17 residues. Trimming stripped 3 bases from V and 2 bases from J, with 17 bases between. The CDR3 DNA reads as TGCGCCAGCAGTGATTCTTCTAGTCCGGACGCCTACAATGAGCAGTTCTTC. Its translation is CASSDSSSPDAYNEQFF.

This clonotype was counted at least ten times. The V call is TRBV13, the J call TRBJ2-5; D is unresolved. The V end lost 0 bases, the J end lost 2 bases, and 7 bases lay between the germline ends. CDR1 and CDR2 (germline): PRHDT, FYEKMQ (reference sequence). CDR3 length equals 14 residues. This CDR3 is CASSLGLFQETQYF. The CDR3 DNA follows: TGTGCCAGCAGCTTAGGCCTCTTTCAAGAGACCCAGTACTTC.

The chain combines TRBV19 with TRBJ2-1, with 8 bases that match TRBD2. The CDR3 length is 13 residues. J lost 6 bases, V lost 4 bases, and 2 bases had no gene match. Germline lookup yields CDR1 LNHDA and CDR2 SQIVND (reference sequence). The chain's CDR3 is CASSKGLVNEQFF. The CDR3 DNA sequence: TGTGCCAGTAGTAAGGGACTAGTCAATGAGCAGTTCTTC. Looking up the rest from reference TRBV19 and TRBJ2-1 gives the full variable domain: DGGITQSPKYLFRKEGQNVTLSCEQNLNHDAMYWYRQDPGQGLRLIYYSQIVNDFQKGDIAEGYSVSREKKESFPLTVTSAQKNPTAFYLCASSKGLVNEQFFGPGTRLTVL.

A few counts support this clonotype. The junction departs from germline at one end; a sequencing error may be responsible. The chain uses TRBV7-7 and TRBJ2-3; D remains ambiguous. The CDR3 has 17 residues. The germline V gene has CDR1 SSHAT and CDR2 FNYEAQ (reference sequence). CDR3 in amino acids: CASSLSPRGGRSDTQYF. CDR3 nucleotide sequence: TGTGCTAGCAGCTTATCCCCCCGCGGCGGTAGGTCAGATACGCAGTATTTT.

This clonotype was observed a handful of times. The chain has TRBV12-3 or TRBV12-4 and TRBJ1-3, with D possibly matching TRBD1 (5 bases). The CDR3 totals 17 residues. V lost 3 bases and J lost 0, with 15 bases in between. The CDR3 sequence is CASSFKSRGNSGNTIYF. The DNA of the CDR3 is TGTGCCAGCAGTTTTAAATCCCGGGGGAACTCTGGAAACACCATATATTTT.

V usage is TRBV3-1 and J usage is TRBJ2-7, with TRBD2 matching 12 bases. CDR1 is LGHDT and CDR2 is YNNKEL in the germline V gene (reference sequence). The CDR3 has 17 amino acids. After removal of 0 bases from V and 1 base from J, the junction contained 4 bases not matched to a gene. The CDR3 DNA sequence: TGTGCCAGCAGCCAAGATTCCGGGACTAGCGGGTCCTACGAGCAGTACTTC. This gives the protein CASSQDSGTSGSYEQYF.

The table lists this clonotype with a few counts. The chain couples TRBV7-9 to TRBJ2-5; D is undetermined. V dropped 3 bases and J dropped 0 bases, with 8 bases sitting between them. CDR1 and CDR2 from the germline V gene are SEHNR and FQNEAQ (reference sequence). CDR3 length equals 14 residues. DNA for the CDR3: TGTGCCAGCAGCTTTCCCCTAGACCAAGAGACCCAGTACTTC. Protein product: CASSFPLDQETQYF.

This clonotype was found many times. The chain carries TRBV6-4 and TRBJ1-2; D possibly corresponds to TRBD1 (5 bases). The CDR3 sequence is 14 residues long. Germline-derived CDR1 and CDR2 are MRHNA and SNTAGT. With 5 bases removed from V and 6 bases from J, the gap between germline ends came to 16 bases. The CDR3 bases are TGTGCCAGCAGTATGCCGGGGCAGACCGATGGCTACACCTTC. This codes for CASSMPGQTDGYTF.

This clonotype was detected many times. The rearrangement links TRBV13 to TRBJ2-7; D is undetermined. Trimming removed 1 base from V and 7 bases from J, with 17 bases in between. CDR3 length equals 15 residues. Germline loops: CDR1 PRHDT, CDR2 FYEKMQ (reference sequence). The CDR3 nucleotides are TGTGCCAGCAGCTTAGCCCCACAACCCCTACTAGAGCAGTACTTC. This translates into CASSLAPQPLLEQYF.

The chain combines TRBV7-9 with TRBJ1-3; maybe TRBD1 (6 bases). V shed 9 bases and J shed 4 bases, with 13 bases lying between them. The germline V gene encodes CDR1 SEHNR and CDR2 FQNEAQ (reference sequence). The CDR3 totals 13 residues. The CDR3 coding sequence is TGTGCCAGTGGACAGTACCTAGGAAACACCATATATTTT. Amino acid sequence: CASGQYLGNTIYF.